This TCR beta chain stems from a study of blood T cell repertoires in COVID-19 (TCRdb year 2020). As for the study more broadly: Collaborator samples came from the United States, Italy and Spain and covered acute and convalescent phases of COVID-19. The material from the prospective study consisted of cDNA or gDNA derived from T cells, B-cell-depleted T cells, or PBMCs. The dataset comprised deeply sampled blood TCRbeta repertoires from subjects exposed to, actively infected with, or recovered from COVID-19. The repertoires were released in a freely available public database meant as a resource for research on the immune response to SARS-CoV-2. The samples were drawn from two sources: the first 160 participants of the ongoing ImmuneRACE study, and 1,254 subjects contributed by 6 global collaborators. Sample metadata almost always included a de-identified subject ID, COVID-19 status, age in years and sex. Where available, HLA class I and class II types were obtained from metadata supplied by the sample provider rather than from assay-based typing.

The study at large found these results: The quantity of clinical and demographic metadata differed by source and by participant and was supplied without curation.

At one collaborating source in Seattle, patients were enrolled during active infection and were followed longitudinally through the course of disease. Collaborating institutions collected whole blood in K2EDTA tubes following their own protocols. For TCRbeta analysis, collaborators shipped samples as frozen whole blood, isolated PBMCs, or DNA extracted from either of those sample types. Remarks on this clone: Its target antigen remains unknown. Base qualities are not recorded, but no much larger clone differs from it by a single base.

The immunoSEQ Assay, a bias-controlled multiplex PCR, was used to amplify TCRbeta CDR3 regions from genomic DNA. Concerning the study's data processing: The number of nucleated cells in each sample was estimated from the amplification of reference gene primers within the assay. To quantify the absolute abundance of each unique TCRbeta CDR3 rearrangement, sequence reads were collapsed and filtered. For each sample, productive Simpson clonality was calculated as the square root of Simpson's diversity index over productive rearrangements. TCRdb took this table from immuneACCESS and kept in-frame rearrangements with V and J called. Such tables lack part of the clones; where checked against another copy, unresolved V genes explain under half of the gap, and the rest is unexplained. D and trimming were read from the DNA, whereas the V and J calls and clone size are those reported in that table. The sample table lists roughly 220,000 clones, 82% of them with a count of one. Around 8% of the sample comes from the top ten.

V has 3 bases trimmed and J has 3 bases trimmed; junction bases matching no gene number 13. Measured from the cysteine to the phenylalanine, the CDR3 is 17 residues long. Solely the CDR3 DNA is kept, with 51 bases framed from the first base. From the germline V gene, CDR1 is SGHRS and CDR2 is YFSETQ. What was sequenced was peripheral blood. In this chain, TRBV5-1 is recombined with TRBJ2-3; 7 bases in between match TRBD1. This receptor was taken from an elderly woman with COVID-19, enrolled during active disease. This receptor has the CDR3 CASSSIGGPMRTDTQYF. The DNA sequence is TGCGCCAGCAGCTCCATAGGGGGCCCCATGCGTACAGATACGCAGTATTTT.